A selection of T cell receptor beta chains follows, all from one sample in a study of blood T cell repertoires in COVID-19. Assay used: immunoSEQ multiplex PCR; TCRdb lists only in-frame clones, some missing. The profile shows 350,000 or so clones, approximately 89% of them singletons. Sequencing input: peripheral blood. All receptors derive from a woman aged 60-70 years with COVID-19, enrolled during active disease. The CDR3 runs from the conserved cysteine through the conserved F or W. The D gene is left open where the match is weak. Expanded clones are given a class, and other clones once, few, many or no size at all.

TRBV28	-	-	TRBJ1-4	CASSFRGNEKLFF	TGTGCCAGCAGTTTCAGGGGTAATGAAAAACTGTTTTTT
TRBV6-1	TRBD1	once	TRBJ1-2	CASSDRQGKGYTF	TGTGCCAGCAGTGATCGACAGGGAAAAGGCTACACCTTC
TRBV4-1	TRBD1	-	TRBJ1-6	CASSQEGGAGSSPLHF	TGCGCCAGCAGCCAAGAAGGGGGCGCCGGGAGTTCACCCCTCCACTTT
TRBV5-1	-	once	TRBJ1-1	CASSLDRAPWTEAFF	TGCGCCAGCAGCTTGGACAGGGCCCCGTGGACTGAAGCTTTCTTT
TRBV3-1/TRBV3-2	-	-	TRBJ1-1	CASSHGQNTEAFF	TGTGCCAGCAGCCACGGACAGAACACTGAAGCTTTCTTT
TRBV19	-	-	TRBJ1-2	CASTPGGGSLFGYTF	TGTGCCAGTACCCCAGGCGGGGGGTCGCTTTTTGGCTACACCTTC
TRBV5-4	TRBD1	-	TRBJ1-6	CASSYAGTDLHF	TGTGCCAGCAGCTACGCCGGGACAGATCTCCACTTT
TRBV27	-	-	TRBJ1-1	CASSKGDTEAFF	TGTGCCAGCAGTAAGGGGGACACTGAAGCTTTCTTT
TRBV3-1/TRBV3-2	-	-	TRBJ1-2	CASSQDLGRTDGYTF	TGTGCCAGCAGCCAAGATTTGGGGCGAACGGATGGCTACACCTTC
TRBV11-2	-	-	TRBJ1-3	CASSSRNTIYF	TGTGCCAGCAGCTCGCGGAACACCATATATTTT
TRBV20-1	-	-	TRBJ2-7	CSASRESYEQYF	TGCAGTGCTAGTCGGGAGTCCTACGAGCAGTACTTC
TRBV3-1/TRBV3-2	-	-	TRBJ1-2	CASSQGGTTPAYGYTF	TGTGCCAGCAGCCAAGGTGGGACAACCCCCGCTTATGGCTACACCTTC
TRBV18	-	-	TRBJ1-5	CASSPGRDQPQHF	TGTGCCAGCTCACCAGGGAGGGACCAGCCCCAGCATTTT
TRBV9	TRBD2	-	TRBJ2-1	CASSVVAGGTYNEQFF	TGTGCCAGCAGCGTAGTAGCGGGGGGGACCTACAATGAGCAGTTCTTC
TRBV9	TRBD1	once	TRBJ1-2	CASSVAGQHYGYTF	TGTGCCAGCAGCGTAGCGGGACAGCACTATGGCTACACCTTC
TRBV5-4	TRBD1	few	TRBJ1-2	CASSSGQGALQDGYTF	TGTGCCAGCAGCTCGGGACAGGGGGCGCTTCAGGACGGCTACACCTTC
TRBV7-2	-	-	TRBJ1-5	CASSLRMGAEQPQHF	TGTGCCAGCAGCTTAAGGATGGGGGCCGAACAGCCCCAGCATTTT
TRBV28	TRBD1	-	TRBJ1-2	CASSTTGGNYGYTF	TGTGCCAGCAGTACGACAGGGGGGAACTATGGCTACACCTTC
TRBV6-5	TRBD1	once	TRBJ1-6	CASSYGQGARGSPLHF	TGTGCCAGCAGTTACGGTCAGGGGGCGCGCGGTTCACCCCTCCACTTT
TRBV5-1	-	-	TRBJ1-3	CASSPRLERTGNTIYF	TGCGCCAGCAGCCCTAGACTGGAACGCACTGGAAACACCATATATTTT
TRBV4-1	TRBD1	-	TRBJ1-4	CASSQGDRDGEKLFF	TGCGCCAGCAGCCAAGGGGACAGGGATGGTGAAAAACTGTTTTTT
TRBV7-9	-	-	TRBJ2-3	CASSLAKGWGADTQYF	TGTGCCAGCAGCTTAGCGAAGGGATGGGGGGCAGATACGCAGTATTTT
TRBV19	-	-	TRBJ1-5	CASSIYSYSNQPQHF	TGTGCCAGTAGTATCTATAGTTATAGCAATCAGCCCCAGCATTTT
TRBV5-6	TRBD2	-	TRBJ2-3	CASSLLVAAGGRKGTQYF	TGTGCCAGCAGCTTGTTGGTAGCAGCGGGGGGGCGGAAAGGTACGCAGTATTTT
TRBV19	TRBD1	-	TRBJ1-4	CASSTGQGGEKLFF	TGTGCCAGTAGTACGGGACAGGGGGGTGAAAAACTGTTTTTT
TRBV7-8	-	-	TRBJ1-5	CASSASRSNQPQHF	TGTGCCAGCAGCGCAAGTAGAAGCAATCAGCCCCAGCATTTT
TRBV19	-	once	TRBJ1-2	CASSTLPNYGYTF	TGTGCCAGTAGTACACTACCGAACTATGGCTACACCTTC
TRBV19	TRBD1	-	TRBJ1-3	CASSLRDSLSGNTIYF	TGTGCCAGTAGTCTCCGGGACAGTCTCTCTGGAAACACCATATATTTT
TRBV11-2	TRBD1	-	TRBJ1-5	CASSVQGLNQPQHF	TGTGCCAGCAGCGTACAGGGGCTTAATCAGCCCCAGCATTTT
TRBV28	-	many	TRBJ1-1	CASSLFLGGEAFF	TGTGCCAGCAGTTTATTTCTTGGCGGTGAAGCTTTCTTT
TRBV27	TRBD1	-	TRBJ1-1	CASSFTGGHTEAFF	TGTGCCAGCAGTTTTACAGGGGGCCACACTGAAGCTTTCTTT
TRBV24-1	-	-	TRBJ2-1	CATSDSYEQFF	TGTGCCACCAGTGATTCCTATGAGCAGTTCTTC
TRBV9	-	-	TRBJ1-2	CASSPGRANYGYTF	TGTGCCAGCAGCCCTGGCAGGGCGAACTATGGCTACACCTTC
TRBV3-1/TRBV3-2	TRBD1	-	TRBJ2-2	CASSLRQGTGELFF	TGTGCCAGCAGCCTCAGACAGGGCACCGGGGAGCTGTTTTTT
TRBV7-8	-	-	TRBJ2-5	CASSSDQETQYF	TGTGCCAGCAGCTCGGACCAAGAGACCCAGTACTTC
TRBV15	-	-	TRBJ1-2	CATSREIGARYGYTF	TGTGCCACCAGCAGAGAGATAGGGGCTAGGTATGGCTACACCTTC
TRBV19	-	-	TRBJ1-4	CASRPLTFGGEKLFF	TGTGCCAGTAGGCCCCTAACCTTCGGAGGGGAAAAACTGTTTTTT
TRBV24-1	TRBD1	once	TRBJ1-2	CATSDPDREGNYGYTF	TGTGCCACCAGTGATCCGGACAGGGAGGGTAACTATGGCTACACCTTC
TRBV6-5	TRBD1	-	TRBJ2-5	CASRDRGVETQYF	TGTGCCAGCAGGGACAGGGGCGTAGAGACCCAGTACTTC
TRBV29-1	TRBD1	-	TRBJ1-2	CSVGEGAVGYGYTF	TGCAGCGTTGGAGAGGGGGCTGTGGGCTATGGCTACACCTTC
TRBV11-2	TRBD2	-	TRBJ2-7	CASSALAGDYEQYF	TGTGCCAGCAGCGCTCTAGCGGGAGACTACGAGCAGTACTTC
TRBV3-1/TRBV3-2	-	-	TRBJ2-5	CASSPPRPQETQYF	TGTGCCAGCAGCCCTCCGCGGCCTCAAGAGACCCAGTACTTC
TRBV7-9	-	-	TRBJ2-5	CASSFTSRETQYF	TGTGCCAGCAGCTTTACTAGTCGGGAGACCCAGTACTTC
TRBV5-1	-	-	TRBJ1-1	CASSPTAMNTEAFF	TGCGCCAGCAGCCCGACAGCCATGAACACTGAAGCTTTCTTT
TRBV7-9	-	-	TRBJ1-5	CASSSQGDGGQPQHF	TGTGCCAGCAGCTCACAGGGAGACGGTGGTCAGCCCCAGCATTTT